The 6 T cell receptor beta chains below come from one sample, sequenced in a study of T cells in tuberculosis. The repertoire was sequenced with immunoSEQ multiplex PCR; TCRdb's copy has only in-frame clones and lacks some. This table holds about 25,000 clones, over 95% found once. Material: PBMCs. All receptors derive from a donor aged 5 to 30 with latent tuberculosis or without tuberculosis infection.

The chain has TRBV25-1 and TRBJ2-1; 7 bases are a match to TRBD1. V was pared by 5 bases and J by 3 bases, with 13 bases of the junction left unmatched. The CDR3 runs to 17 residues. Germline lookup yields CDR1 MGHDK and CDR2 SYGVNS. The CDR3 region has the DNA TGTGCCAGCAGTACCCTGAACGACAGGGCTGACTACAATGAGCAGTTCTTC. It encodes CASSTLNDRADYNEQFF.

With regard to this clone: The same CDR3 also results from other DNA sequences found in this sample. The V call is TRBV5-1, the J call TRBJ1-5; D may be TRBD1 (5 bases). Germline assignment: CDR1 SGHRS and CDR2 YFSETQ. The CDR3 is made up of 14 amino acids. Trimming removed 0 bases from V and 7 bases from J, with 11 bases in between. The CDR3 DNA follows: TGCGCCAGCAGCTTGGGTCAGGGTGGACAGCCCCAGCATTTT. This encodes CASSLGQGGQPQHF.

CDR3 bases: TGTGCCAGTAGTATTTATGGCGGGGGCCCCCGGGATACGCAGTATTTT. Encoded protein: CASSIYGGGPRDTQYF. The gene calls are TRBV19 and TRBJ2-3; a possible D gene is TRBD2 (7 bases). Germline V gives CDR1 LNHDA, CDR2 SQIVND (reference sequence). Trimming removed 3 bases at V and 6 bases at J, with 19 bases between. The CDR3 is 16 residues long.

This chain links TRBV19 with TRBJ2-7, with D possibly TRBD1 on 6 matching bases. This CDR3 comprises 13 residues. CDR1 LNHDA and CDR2 SQIVND come from the germline V gene (reference sequence). Trimming left V 9 bases short and J 2 bases short, with 14 bases between. The CDR3 region is CARSNHRAYEQYV. The CDR3 nucleotides read TGTGCCAGATCCAACCACAGGGCCTACGAGCAGTACGTC.

This sequence joins TRBV19 and TRBJ1-2, with TRBD1 identical over 10 bases. The CDR3 is 13 amino acids. Germline V CDR1 and CDR2: LNHDA, SQIVND (reference sequence). Trimming removed 5 bases from V and 6 bases from J; junction bases left unmatched: 3. This CDR3 is CASSLGQGDGYTF. CDR3 DNA sequence: TGTGCCAGTAGTCTCGGACAGGGGGATGGCTACACCTTC.

The V and J genes are TRBV4-1 and TRBJ2-1, with D possibly being TRBD1 (7 bases). This CDR3 region has 19 residues. Trimming shortened V by 4 bases and J by 0 bases, and 22 bases separated the two germline ends. Germline V CDR1 and CDR2: MGHRA, YSYEKL. The CDR3 nucleotides are TGCGCCAGCAGCCTCTCGGTCAGGGGGGAATCTCGCTCCTACAATGAGCAGTTCTTC. This codes for CASSLSVRGESRSYNEQFF.